Each of the 26 T cell receptor beta chains below was sequenced from the same sample in a study of cytomegalovirus exposure and HLA in healthy donors. Both 60 Vbeta primers and 13 Jbeta primers went into the PCR. TCRdb's copy holds only in-frame clones and misses some; the assay was immunoSEQ multiplex PCR. The sample records under 200,000 clones, 70% to 80% being singletons. Sequencing was performed on PBMCs. The receptors shown here come from a woman aged 25 to 39 in good health and CMV-seropositive.

The rearrangement joins TRBV10-3 to TRBJ1-5; TRBD1 matches 7 bases. The V gene end was trimmed by 11 bases and the J gene end by 4 bases; junction bases not matched to a gene: 8. The CDR3 is 13 residues long. The germline CDR1 and CDR2 sequences are ENHRY and SYGVKD. The CDR3 spells CASVDRANQPQHF. For the CDR3, the DNA is TGTGCCTCCGTCGACAGGGCTAATCAGCCCCAGCATTTT.

The chain combines TRBV6-1 with TRBJ2-7, with a tentative D call TRBD1 (5 bases). The germline V and J ends were trimmed by 2 bases and 2 bases, with 13 bases remaining between them. Germline V gene lookup returns CDR1 MNHNS and CDR2 SASEGT. The CDR3 has 15 amino acids. This CDR3 reads CASSERGVLAYEQYF. As DNA, the CDR3 is TGTGCCAGCAGTGAAAGGGGTGTTCTGGCCTACGAGCAGTACTTC.

This rearrangement joins TRBV4-1 to TRBJ2-6; the D is unclear. Germline lookup yields CDR1 MGHRA and CDR2 YSYEKL. This CDR3 has 16 amino acids. V lost 2 bases, J lost 0 bases, and 8 bases lay in between. This chain's CDR3 is CASSQYQDSGANVLTF. The CDR3 DNA reads TGCGCCAGCAGCCAATACCAGGACTCTGGGGCCAACGTCCTGACTTTC.

As DNA, the CDR3 is TGTGCCAGCAGCTTAGTGGGTAGGGACAGAAAAGCTTTCTTT. It is translated as CASSLVGRDRKAFF. The V gene is TRBV11-3, the J gene TRBJ1-1, with 7 nucleotides matching TRBD1. The junction had 8 bases not matched to a gene; V was cut back by 1 base and J by 9 bases. This CDR3 is 14 amino acids long. Germline CDR1 and CDR2: SGHNT and YENEEA. The complete variable domain, with remaining parts taken from reference TRBV11-3 and TRBJ1-1, reads EAGVVQSPRYKIIEKKQPVAFWCNPISGHNTLYWYLQNLGQGPELLIRYENEEAVDDSQLPKDRFSAERLKGVDSTLKIQPAELGDSAVYLCASSLVGRDRKAFFGQGTRLTVV.

The genes are TRBV4-2 and TRBJ1-5, with D possibly matching TRBD1 (6 bases). CDR1 is LGHNA, CDR2 YNFKEQ, per germline. Trimming shortened V by 7 bases and J by 7 bases, and 14 bases separated the two germline ends. CDR3 length equals 13 residues. The CDR3 DNA is TGTGCCAGCACCATCGAGAGGGGGCAGCCCCAGCATTTT. It specifies CASTIERGQPQHF.

V is TRBV4-1 and J is TRBJ1-6, with 8 bases that match TRBD1. J gave up 7 bases and V 4 bases, and 6 bases lay outside the gene matches. The CDR3 consists of 15 residues. Germline V gives CDR1 MGHRA, CDR2 YSYEKL. CDR3 sequence: CASSPGQVENSPLHF. CDR3 DNA: TGCGCCAGCAGCCCGGGACAGGTAGAAAATTCACCCCTCCACTTT.

This clone was seen only a few times. The V call is TRBV28, the J call TRBJ2-5; 10 bases fit TRBD2. V gave up 5 bases and J gave up 2 bases; unmatched junction bases: 5. There are 15 residues in the CDR3. CDR1 and CDR2 from the germline V gene are MDHEN and SYDVKM. The CDR3 nucleotides read TGTGCCAGCAGTACTGGACTAGCGGAACAAGAGACCCAGTACTTC. This sequence encodes CASSTGLAEQETQYF.

The chain couples TRBV4-1 to TRBJ1-1; TRBD1 aligns across 9 bases. Per germline, CDR1 MGHRA and CDR2 YSYEKL. J lost 7 bases, V lost 1 base, and 4 bases had no gene match. The CDR3 sequence is 14 residues long. Written as DNA, the CDR3 is TGCGCCAGCAGCCAAGTGGAGGGACAGGGTGAAGCTTTCTTT. It specifies CASSQVEGQGEAFF.

This rearrangement joins TRBV19 to TRBJ2-2; 9 nucleotides align to TRBD2. The V gene end was trimmed by 8 bases and the J gene end by 8 bases; junction bases not matched to a gene: 12. Germline CDR1 LNHDA, CDR2 SQIVND (reference sequence). The CDR3 extends over 15 amino acids. CDR3 region: CASVTSGAVSGELFF. In DNA, the CDR3 is TGTGCCAGTGTGACTAGCGGAGCAGTTAGTGGGGAGCTGTTTTTT.

This clone occurred once. The chain employs TRBV5-1 and TRBJ2-7; 10 bases map to TRBD2. Losses at the gene ends were 4 bases for V and 0 bases for J; bases not matched to a gene: 7. CDR3 length: 16 residues. CDR1 is SGHRS and CDR2 is YFSETQ in the germline V gene. CDR3 sequence: CASSPVAGGHSYEQYF. As DNA, the CDR3 is TGCGCCAGCAGCCCGGTAGCGGGGGGCCACTCCTACGAGCAGTACTTC.

The gene calls are TRBV4-1 and TRBJ1-1, with D hard to call. CDR3 length: 15 amino acids. The germline CDR1 and CDR2 sequences are MGHRA and YSYEKL. The V and J ends lost 5 bases and 0 bases respectively, with 13 bases between them. The CDR3, as DNA: TGCGCCAGCAGCTCTCGGCGGAGGTTGAACACTGAAGCTTTCTTT. Protein product: CASSSRRRLNTEAFF.

The chain is built from TRBV4-1 and TRBJ2-3; 7 nucleotides agree with TRBD2. The germline CDR1 and CDR2 sequences are MGHRA and YSYEKL. The trim removed 4 bases at V and 4 bases at J, leaving 5 bases unmatched. The CDR3 sequence is 14 residues long. CDR3 bases: TGCGCCAGCAGCCCCGGCCGGGAGGCAGATACGCAGTATTTT. Its translation is CASSPGREADTQYF.

This clone showed up just a few times. The chain uses TRBV19 and TRBJ1-2; 9 positions agree with TRBD1. After removal of 1 base from V and 6 bases from J, the junction contained 9 bases not matched to a gene. The CDR3 has 16 residues. Germline CDR1 reads LNHDA; CDR2 reads SQIVND (reference sequence). CDR3 DNA sequence: TGTGCCAGTAGTATAGTGGACCGGGACAGGGTCGATGGCTACACCTTC. It codes for CASSIVDRDRVDGYTF.

The V call is TRBV6-1, the J call TRBJ2-5, with 7 bases lining up with TRBD2. From germline, CDR1 is MNHNS and CDR2 SASEGT. The CDR3 runs to 15 residues. V shed 6 bases, J shed 0 bases, and the junction held 7 bases outside the gene matches. The CDR3 coding sequence is TGTGCCAGCAGGAGGGCTAGCGGACACCAAGAGACCCAGTACTTC. Its translation is CASRRASGHQETQYF.

This chain uses TRBV6-6 with TRBJ2-5, with D possibly TRBD2 on 5 matching bases. This CDR3 comprises 14 residues. The V end was cut by 5 bases, the J end by 0 bases, with 10 bases between. Germline V gene lookup returns CDR1 MNHNY and CDR2 SVGAGI (reference sequence). Here the CDR3 reads CASSRTVYQETQYF. CDR3 sequence (DNA): TGTGCCAGCAGTCGGACTGTGTACCAAGAGACCCAGTACTTC.

Here the CDR3 reads CAWSAGGSGEQFF. In DNA form, the CDR3 reads TGTGCCTGGAGTGCTGGCGGGAGTGGTGAGCAGTTCTTC. This chain uses TRBV30 with TRBJ2-1, with 7 bases matching TRBD2. The V gene end was trimmed by 1 base and the J gene end by 9 bases; junction bases not matched to a gene: 6. Per germline, CDR1 GTSNPN and CDR2 SVGIG (reference sequence). The CDR3 consists of 13 residues.

CDR3 in DNA: TGTGCCAGCAGTGTGGGGACAGGGACCGAGCAGTACTTC. Translation gives CASSVGTGTEQYF. The chain is built from TRBV2 and TRBJ2-7, with 9 positions matching TRBD1. The CDR3 runs to 13 residues. The V gene end was trimmed by 4 bases and the J gene end by 6 bases; junction bases not matched to a gene: 4. Germline V gene sequence: CDR1 SNHLY, CDR2 FYNNEI.

The chain carries TRBV5-1 and TRBJ1-1; 7 bases are shared with TRBD1. Germline V gives CDR1 SGHRS, CDR2 YFSETQ. J lost 0 bases, V lost 0 bases, and 2 bases had no gene match. The CDR3 totals 15 residues. CDR3 DNA: TGCGCCAGCAGCTTGGCCGGGACAGTGAACACTGAAGCTTTCTTT. This sequence encodes CASSLAGTVNTEAFF.

The chain has TRBV18 and TRBJ2-7, with 7 bases fitting TRBD1. Germline trimming cut 2 bases from V and 2 bases from J; bases unmatched to any gene: 6. Germline V CDR1 and CDR2: KGHSH, LQKENI. The CDR3 extends over 15 amino acids. The CDR3 region is CASSPSAGGPYEQYF. The CDR3 DNA reads as TGTGCCAGCTCACCATCGGCAGGGGGTCCCTACGAGCAGTACTTC.

CDR3 DNA: TGTGCCATCAGTGCTACAGGGGGCCCCTCCTACGAGCAGTACTTC. Its protein is CAISATGGPSYEQYF. The V call is TRBV10-3, the J call TRBJ2-7, with TRBD1 matching 9 bases. Germline assignment: CDR1 ENHRY and CDR2 SYGVKD. The length of the CDR3 is 15 residues. Trimming took 4 bases from V and 0 from J; bases not matched to a gene: 4.

This clone was recorded a few times. The V gene is TRBV7-3, the J gene TRBJ1-2, with TRBD1 as a possible D gene (5 bases). Germline-derived CDR1 and CDR2 are SGHTA and FQGTGA. Trimming took off 10 bases at V and 1 base at J, with 16 bases between the two ends. CDR3 size: 14 residues. The CDR3 nucleotides read TGTGCCACTCTCTGGGCCGACAGTAACTATGGCTACACCTTC. Translated, it gives CATLWADSNYGYTF. The full variable domain, in which reference TRBV7-3 and TRBJ1-2 provide the parts outside the CDR3, is GAGVSQTPSNKVTEKGKYVELRCDPISGHTALYWYRQSLGQGPEFLIYFQGTGAADDSGLPNDRFFAVRPEGSVSTLKIQRTERGDSAVYLCATLWADSNYGYTFGSGTRLTVV.

The V gene is TRBV6-5, the J gene TRBJ2-5; possible D gene TRBD1, 6 bases. From germline, CDR1 is MNHEY and CDR2 SVGAGI. Trimming shortened V by 6 bases and J by 2 bases, and 13 bases separated the two germline ends. The CDR3 is 14 residues long. CDR3 nucleotides: TGTGCCAGCAGCCCTGCAGGGGTTCAAGAGACCCAGTACTTC. Protein sequence: CASSPAGVQETQYF.

The rearrangement uses TRBV6-4 and TRBJ2-1, with a weak D call TRBD2 (6 bases). This CDR3 spans 13 amino acids. Germline V gives CDR1 MRHNA, CDR2 SNTAGT. The V end was cut by 4 bases, the J end by 10 bases, with 14 bases between. The CDR3 DNA sequence: TGTGCCAGCAGTGTCGAGGGAGGTGACGAGCAGTTCTTC. Its protein product is CASSVEGGDEQFF.

The V call is TRBV9, the J call TRBJ1-6; 7 nucleotides match TRBD1. The ends lost 4 bases at V and 10 bases at J; junction bases unmatched: 11. Germline assignment: CDR1 SGDLS and CDR2 YYNGEE. There are 15 residues in the CDR3. CDR3 in DNA: TGTGCCAGCAGCCCACGAACAGGGGAAGACTCACCCCTCCACTTT. This encodes CASSPRTGEDSPLHF.

The chain combines TRBV6-1 with TRBJ1-5; TRBD1 matches at 8 bases. Unmatched junction bases numbered 7, after V lost 4 bases and J lost 5 bases. Germline CDR1 and CDR2: MNHNS and SASEGT. This CDR3 is built from 15 residues. CDR3 amino acids: CASSGGQGGHQPQHF. For the CDR3, the DNA is TGTGCCAGCAGTGGAGGACAGGGAGGACATCAGCCCCAGCATTTT.

The V call is TRBV7-8, the J call TRBJ2-7; perhaps TRBD2 as D (6 bases). Germline V CDR1 and CDR2: SGHVS, FQNEAQ. This CDR3 region has 14 residues. Deletions cut 1 base from V and 1 base from J, with 8 bases between. CDR3 in DNA: TGTGCCAGCAGCTTAGTAAGCGGGTCCTACGAGCAGTACTTC. It specifies CASSLVSGSYEQYF.